This T cell receptor (beta chain) was documented in a study of blood T cell repertoires in COVID-19 (dated by TCRdb to the early 2020s). Study-wide context: Samples from collaborators originated in the United States, Italy and Spain and spanned both the acute and convalescent phases of COVID-19. A de-identified subject ID, COVID-19 status, age in years and sex were almost always included in the sample metadata. The samples were drawn from the first 160 participants of the ongoing ImmuneRACE study and from some 1,300 subjects provided by 6 global collaborators. Deeply sampled blood TCRbeta repertoires from subjects exposed to, actively infected with, or recovered from COVID-19 were included in the dataset. The repertoires were released in a freely available public database meant as a resource for research on the immune response to SARS-CoV-2. The material from the prospective study consisted of cDNA or gDNA derived from T cells, B-cell-depleted T cells, or PBMCs. HLA class I and class II types, where available, came from metadata supplied by the sample provider rather than from assay-based typing.

CDR1 and CDR2, per the germline V gene, are MGHRA and YSYEKL. Deletion took 4 bases off V and 2 bases off J, with a span of 12 bases between the germline ends. The CDR3 has 14 amino acids, counting the end cysteine and phenylalanine. Of the read, only the CDR3 DNA is kept; its 42 bases are in frame from base 1. A note on this clone: Its antigen is currently not known. No much larger clonotype is one base removed from it; base qualities were not supplied.

TCRbeta CDR3 regions were amplified from genomic DNA by means of the immunoSEQ Assay, a bias-controlled multiplex PCR. The study's own analysis went as follows. Nucleated cell counts per sample were estimated from amplification of reference gene primers within the assay. To quantify the absolute abundance of each unique TCRbeta CDR3 rearrangement, sequence reads were collapsed and filtered. For each sample, productive Simpson clonality was calculated as the square root of Simpson's diversity index across productive rearrangements. TCRdb took this table from immuneACCESS and kept in-frame rearrangements with V and J called. Such tables lack part of the clones; where checked against another copy, unresolved V genes explain under half of the gap, and the rest is unexplained. V and J calls and clone size follow that table, whereas D and trimming were derived from the DNA. This sample is represented by over 75,000 clones; roughly 79% of them were singletons. The ten largest account for around 15% of the sample.

Study-level results and caveats: Clinical and demographic metadata were provided uncurated, with the amount varying by source and participant.

Whole blood was collected in K2EDTA tubes by collaborating institutions according to the institutions' own protocols. For TCRbeta analysis, collaborator samples were shipped as frozen whole blood, as isolated PBMCs, or as DNA extracted from either sample type. Recombination linked TRBV4-1 to TRBJ2-7, with TRBD1 perhaps the D gene, on 5 matching bases. This TCR derives from a human donor in a cohort sampled during active COVID-19. Sequencing input: peripheral blood. The DNA sequence is given as TGCGCCAGCAGCCCAAGACAGCCTACCTACGAGCAGTACTTC. Its translation reads: CASSPRQPTYEQYF.